The 19 T cell receptor beta chains below all came from one sample that was sequenced in a study of blood T cell repertoires in COVID-19. Method: immunoSEQ multiplex PCR; TCRdb's copy keeps in-frame clones and lacks some. There are fewer than 250,000 clones in the sample; around 83% occur only once, and approximately 2.9% lies in the top ten. Sequencing was done on a sample of peripheral blood. The receptors shown here come from a man aged 45 to 65 with active or convalescent COVID-19.

The sample holds a few counts of this clone. The V and J genes are TRBV19 and TRBJ1-2, with D possibly matching TRBD1 (5 bases). CDR1 is LNHDA and CDR2 is SQIVND in the germline V gene (reference sequence). The CDR3 contains 13 residues. V lost 9 bases to trimming and J lost 5 bases, with 16 bases between them. In DNA form, the CDR3 reads TGTGCCAGCAGAACTGAGGACAAATATGGCTACACCTTC. It translates to CASRTEDKYGYTF.

This clone has a single count. This chain uses TRBV9 with TRBJ2-1, with 9 bases matching TRBD1. CDR3 length equals 15 residues. CDR1 and CDR2 (germline): SGDLS, YYNGEE. The trim removed 0 bases at V and 4 bases at J, leaving 2 bases unmatched. CDR3 bases: TGTGCCAGCAGCGTAGATGGGACAGGGTACAATGAGCAGTTCTTC. Translating it yields CASSVDGTGYNEQFF. Full variable domain (remainder filled in from reference TRBV9 and TRBJ2-1): DSGVTQTPKHLITATGQRVTLRCSPRSGDLSVYWYQQSLDQGLQFLIQYYNGEERAKGNILERFSAQQFPDLHSELNLSSLELGDSALYFCASSVDGTGYNEQFFGPGTRLTVL.

This clone was counted once. The CDR3 sequence is CASSPRTPGNTIYF. The CDR3 bases are TGTGCCAGCAGCCCACGGACACCTGGAAACACCATATATTTT. V usage is TRBV5-6 and J usage is TRBJ1-3, with TRBD1 as a possible D gene (5 bases). This CDR3 is 14 amino acids long. The germline V gene encodes CDR1 SGHDT and CDR2 YYEEEE. V lost 4 bases, J lost 2 bases, and 10 bases lay in between.

The V gene is TRBV5-5, the J gene TRBJ2-3, with TRBD1 as a possible D gene (5 bases). The CDR3 length is 15 residues. V was shortened by 4 bases and J by 1 base, with 13 bases between the two germline ends. Germline CDR1 is SGHKS and CDR2 is YYEKEE (reference sequence). In DNA form, the CDR3 reads TGTGCCAGCAGCCCAGGGATCCCCGGCACAGATACGCAGTATTTT. Translation gives CASSPGIPGTDTQYF.

This chain joins TRBV29-1 and TRBJ1-2, with a tentative D call TRBD1 (6 bases). V lost 5 bases, J lost 8 bases, and 15 bases lay in between. The germline V gene has CDR1 SQVTM and CDR2 ANQGSEA. The CDR3 is 12 amino acids. The CDR3 protein is CSVNAGDLGYTF. The CDR3 DNA reads TGCAGCGTTAATGCAGGGGACCTAGGCTACACCTTC.

In this sample, this clone turned up once. J is TRBJ1-1 and V is TRBV7-8; D is perhaps TRBD1 (5 bases). The CDR3 totals 15 residues. V dropped 5 bases and J dropped 4 bases, with 17 bases sitting between them. Germline loops: CDR1 SGHVS, CDR2 FQNEAQ. CDR3 residues: CASSEEIRVGTEAFF. CDR3 sequence (DNA): TGTGCCAGCAGCGAGGAAATCAGGGTTGGCACTGAAGCTTTCTTT.

The chain links TRBV11-2 to TRBJ1-2; D remains ambiguous. Between the trimmed V and J ends, which lost 1 base and 2 bases, there was a span of 11 bases. The CDR3 has 15 amino acids. Germline V gives CDR1 SGHAT, CDR2 FQNNGV. This chain's CDR3 is CASSLAMSGNYGYTF. CDR3 sequence (DNA): TGTGCCAGCAGCTTAGCTATGTCGGGGAACTATGGCTACACCTTC. The full variable domain, with the rest looked up from reference TRBV11-2 and TRBJ1-2, is EAGVAQSPRYKIIEKRQSVAFWCNPISGHATLYWYQQILGQGPKLLIQFQNNGVVDDSQLPKDRFSAERLKGVDSTLKIQPAKLEDSAVYLCASSLAMSGNYGYTFGSGTRLTVV.

CDR3 sequence: CASSLDGAGGLRDTQYF. The CDR3 DNA reads as TGCGCCAGCAGCTTGGACGGAGCGGGAGGTCTCCGAGATACGCAGTATTTT. The chain joins TRBV5-1 to TRBJ2-3; 9 nucleotides agree with TRBD2. The germline V gene has CDR1 SGHRS and CDR2 YFSETQ. V gave up 0 bases and J gave up 5 bases; unmatched junction bases: 10. The length of the CDR3 is 17 residues.

This chain links TRBV28 with TRBJ1-1, with 8 bases that match TRBD1. Germline trimming cut 4 bases from V and 1 base from J; bases unmatched to any gene: 5. This CDR3 comprises 15 residues. The germline gives CDR1 MDHEN, CDR2 SYDVKM. The CDR3 coding sequence is TGTGCCAGCAGTTCAGGGGGCGCCGGGAACACTGAAGCTTTCTTT. The encoded protein is CASSSGGAGNTEAFF. The full variable domain, in which reference TRBV28 and TRBJ1-1 provide the parts outside the CDR3, is DVKVTQSSRYLVKRTGEKVFLECVQDMDHENMFWYRQDPGLGLRLIYFSYDVKMKEKGDIPEGYSVSREKKERFSLILESASTNQTSMYLCASSSGGAGNTEAFFGQGTRLTVV.

The CDR3, as DNA: TGTGCCAGCAGCCAAGATCGGGAGGACCCGGGCGCCTCAGAGACCCAGTACTTC. It specifies CASSQDREDPGASETQYF. The V and J genes are TRBV3-1 (or the pseudogene TRBV3-2) and TRBJ2-5; 7 nucleotides agree with TRBD2. Germline assignment: CDR1 LGHDT and CDR2 YNNKEL (reference sequence). The CDR3 extends over 18 amino acids. V shed 0 bases and J 4 bases; nucleotides not matched to a gene: 14.

The chain uses TRBV2 and TRBJ1-3; TRBD1 matches 8 bases. The length of the CDR3 is 19 residues. CDR1 SNHLY and CDR2 FYNNEI come from the germline V gene. V was clipped by 3 bases and J by 4 bases; unmatched bases: 17. The CDR3 DNA follows: TGTGCCAGCAGTGATAGTAAGGGACAGGCTGTACGTGGAGGAAACACCATATATTTT. Its translation is CASSDSKGQAVRGGNTIYF.

CDR3 DNA sequence: TGTGCCATCAGCCTCGGCGGGGGGAGAGGCTACACCTTC. It yields the protein CAISLGGGRGYTF. The chain couples TRBV10-3 to TRBJ1-2; TRBD1 is a possible D gene (5 bases). Trimming took off 6 bases at V and 8 bases at J, with 16 bases between the two ends. This CDR3 contains 13 residues. Germline V gene data show CDR1 as ENHRY and CDR2 as SYGVKD.

J is TRBJ2-7 and V is TRBV7-2; TRBD1 matches 7 bases. The CDR3 spans 16 residues. V trimming: 1 base; J trimming: 3 bases; junction bases outside the gene matches: 9. The germline V gene has CDR1 SGHTA and CDR2 FQGNSA. CDR3 residues: CASSLEGQPILYEQYF. The CDR3, as DNA: TGTGCCAGCAGCTTAGAGGGACAGCCCATACTCTACGAGCAGTACTTC.

The J gene is TRBJ2-3, the V gene TRBV9, with unresolved D. Trimming shortened V by 6 bases and J by 9 bases, and 14 bases separated the two germline ends. Germline assignment: CDR1 SGDLS and CDR2 YYNGEE. The length of the CDR3 is 12 residues. CDR3 in amino acids: CASTHPGFTQYF. CDR3 coding DNA: TGTGCCAGCACCCACCCGGGTTTCACGCAGTATTTT.

This sequence joins TRBV4-1 and TRBJ2-3; D is possibly TRBD2 (5 bases). The CDR3 loop spans 13 amino acids. Germline CDR1 reads MGHRA; CDR2 reads YSYEKL. Trimming stripped 2 bases from V and 6 bases from J, with 9 bases between. CDR3 residues: CASSQRTDDTQYF. CDR3 sequence (DNA): TGCGCCAGCAGCCAAAGGACTGATGATACGCAGTATTTT.

CDR3 in amino acids: CASGVRGGHLNTEAFF. The CDR3 nucleotides read TGTGCCAGTGGGGTTAGGGGCGGTCATCTTAACACTGAAGCTTTCTTT. The chain links TRBV28 to TRBJ1-1, with D possibly matching TRBD1 (5 bases). The CDR3 covers 16 residues. The germline CDR1 and CDR2 sequences are MDHEN and SYDVKM. Trimming took off 9 bases at V and 2 bases at J, with 22 bases between the two ends.

The rearrangement joins TRBV7-2 to TRBJ2-1, with TRBD2 identical over 11 bases. Germline CDR1 and CDR2: SGHTA and FQGNSA. The CDR3 loop spans 16 amino acids. J gave up 3 bases and V 0 bases, and 1 base lay outside the gene matches. The CDR3 region has the DNA TGTGCCAGCAGCTTAGCCGGGACTAGCGGCTACAATGAGCAGTTCTTC. Translated, it gives CASSLAGTSGYNEQFF.

The J gene is TRBJ2-3, the V gene TRBV6-4, with a tentative D call TRBD2 (6 bases). Per the germline V gene, CDR1 is MRHNA and CDR2 is SNTAGT. With 5 bases removed from V and 4 bases from J, the gap between germline ends came to 16 bases. This CDR3 has 15 amino acids. The CDR3 nucleotides are TGTGCCAGCAGTTCTACGGGACTCCCCCCAGATACGCAGTATTTT. Amino acids: CASSSTGLPPDTQYF.

The gene calls are TRBV12-2 and TRBJ2-1; TRBD1 is the table's D call and was not checked against the DNA. TRBV12-2 is assigned pseudogene status. The CDR3 runs 16 residues. CDR3 in amino acids: CASRLERDRGNDEQFF. CDR3 bases: TGTGCAAGTCGCTTAGAACGAGACAGGGGAAACGATGAGCAGTTCTTC.